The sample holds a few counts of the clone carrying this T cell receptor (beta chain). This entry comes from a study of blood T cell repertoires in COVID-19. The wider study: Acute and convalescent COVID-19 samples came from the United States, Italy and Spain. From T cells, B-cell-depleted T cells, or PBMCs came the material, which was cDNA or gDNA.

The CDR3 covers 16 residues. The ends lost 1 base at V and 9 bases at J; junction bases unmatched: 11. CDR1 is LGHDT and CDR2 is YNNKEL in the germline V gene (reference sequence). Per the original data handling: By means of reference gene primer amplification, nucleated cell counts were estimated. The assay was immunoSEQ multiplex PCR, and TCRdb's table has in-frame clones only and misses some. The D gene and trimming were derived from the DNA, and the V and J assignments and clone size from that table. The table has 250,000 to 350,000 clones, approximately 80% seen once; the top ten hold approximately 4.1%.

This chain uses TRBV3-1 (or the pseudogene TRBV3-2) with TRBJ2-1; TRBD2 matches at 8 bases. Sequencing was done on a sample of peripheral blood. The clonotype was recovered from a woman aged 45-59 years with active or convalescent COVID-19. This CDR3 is CASSQGPFGGRSEQFF. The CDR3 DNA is TGTGCCAGCAGCCAAGGCCCCTTTGGCGGGAGGAGTGAGCAGTTCTTC.